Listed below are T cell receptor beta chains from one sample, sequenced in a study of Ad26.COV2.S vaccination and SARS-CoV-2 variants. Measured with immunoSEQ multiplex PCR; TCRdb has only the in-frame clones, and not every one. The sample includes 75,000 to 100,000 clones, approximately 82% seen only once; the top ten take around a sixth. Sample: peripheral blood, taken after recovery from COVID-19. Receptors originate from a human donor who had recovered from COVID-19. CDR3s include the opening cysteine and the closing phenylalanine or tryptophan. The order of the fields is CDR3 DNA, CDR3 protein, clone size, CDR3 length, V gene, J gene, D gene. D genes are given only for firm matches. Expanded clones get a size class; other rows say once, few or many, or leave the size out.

cdr3_nt: TGTGCCATCAGTGAGGGACTGCACGAGACCCAGTACTTC
cdr3_aa: CAISEGLHETQYF
clone_size: NA
cdr3_length: 13
v_call: TRBV10-3
j_call: TRBJ2-5
d_call: NA

cdr3_nt: TGCGCCAGCAGCCAAGCGACCTCCCTCAGGGGGCAGTACTTC
cdr3_aa: CASSQATSLRGQYF
clone_size: few
cdr3_length: 14
v_call: TRBV4-1
j_call: TRBJ2-7
d_call: NA

cdr3_nt: TGTGCCAGCAGCCCCACCGGCTACGAGCAGTACTTC
cdr3_aa: CASSPTGYEQYF
clone_size: NA
cdr3_length: 12
v_call: TRBV7-9
j_call: TRBJ2-7
d_call: NA

cdr3_nt: TGTGCCAGCAGCCCCGGGAGCGACGAAGCTTTCTTT
cdr3_aa: CASSPGSDEAFF
clone_size: NA
cdr3_length: 12
v_call: TRBV5-5
j_call: TRBJ1-1
d_call: NA

cdr3_nt: TGTGCCAGCAGCCGAGAGGAGACTGAAGCTTTCTTT
cdr3_aa: CASSREETEAFF
clone_size: NA
cdr3_length: 12
v_call: TRBV11-1
j_call: TRBJ1-1
d_call: NA

cdr3_nt: TGTGCCAGCAGTTCAGGGGCAGATACGCAGTATTTT
cdr3_aa: CASSSGADTQYF
clone_size: NA
cdr3_length: 12
v_call: TRBV6-2/TRBV6-3
j_call: TRBJ2-3
d_call: NA

cdr3_nt: TGTGCCAGCAGTTCAACCGGGACAGGTCTCGTTGGCTACACCTTC
cdr3_aa: CASSSTGTGLVGYTF
clone_size: NA
cdr3_length: 15
v_call: TRBV27
j_call: TRBJ1-2
d_call: TRBD1

cdr3_nt: TGTGCCGGGGCTACAAGGATGAACACTGAAGCTTTCTTT
cdr3_aa: CAGATRMNTEAFF
clone_size: NA
cdr3_length: 13
v_call: TRBV2
j_call: TRBJ1-1
d_call: NA

cdr3_nt: TGTGCCAGCAGGCCGGGAGGATCATTCAATGAGCAGTTCTTC
cdr3_aa: CASRPGGSFNEQFF
clone_size: NA
cdr3_length: 14
v_call: TRBV28
j_call: TRBJ2-1
d_call: TRBD2

cdr3_nt: TGTGCCAGCAGCTTAGAAGGGCTTGAACTCGGAGCTTTCTTT
cdr3_aa: CASSLEGLELGAFF
clone_size: NA
cdr3_length: 14
v_call: TRBV13
j_call: TRBJ1-1
d_call: NA

cdr3_nt: TGCGCCAGCAGCTCGGACAGTCTTCGGGGCTACACCTTC
cdr3_aa: CASSSDSLRGYTF
clone_size: NA
cdr3_length: 13
v_call: TRBV5-1
j_call: TRBJ1-2
d_call: NA

cdr3_nt: TGTGCCAGCAGTTTAAGGGGTACCGAGACCCAGTACTTC
cdr3_aa: CASSLRGTETQYF
clone_size: few
cdr3_length: 13
v_call: TRBV27
j_call: TRBJ2-5
d_call: NA

cdr3_nt: TGTGCCAGCAGTCCCCCGGACAGGTCAAACACCGGGGAGCTGTTTTTT
cdr3_aa: CASSPPDRSNTGELFF
clone_size: many
cdr3_length: 16
v_call: TRBV7-9
j_call: TRBJ2-2
d_call: TRBD1

cdr3_nt: TGTGCCAGCAGCTTCTCAACGGGAGTCCCCTACGAGCAGTACTTC
cdr3_aa: CASSFSTGVPYEQYF
clone_size: NA
cdr3_length: 15
v_call: TRBV7-8
j_call: TRBJ2-7
d_call: NA

cdr3_nt: TGTGCCAGCAGCTTAACCGGGACAGGGGCCTACAATGAGCAGTTCTTC
cdr3_aa: CASSLTGTGAYNEQFF
clone_size: NA
cdr3_length: 16
v_call: TRBV7-3
j_call: TRBJ2-1
d_call: TRBD1

cdr3_nt: TGTGCCAGCAGTTTATTTCCGGGGAGCTACGAGCAGTACTTC
cdr3_aa: CASSLFPGSYEQYF
clone_size: NA
cdr3_length: 14
v_call: TRBV27
j_call: TRBJ2-7
d_call: NA

cdr3_nt: TGTGCCAGCAGCTTAGATATGAGGGCGGGAGATGAGCAGTTCTTC
cdr3_aa: CASSLDMRAGDEQFF
clone_size: NA
cdr3_length: 15
v_call: TRBV11-3
j_call: TRBJ2-1
d_call: TRBD2

cdr3_nt: TGTGCCAGCAGCCCCATTAGCAATCAGCCCCAGCATTTT
cdr3_aa: CASSPISNQPQHF
clone_size: NA
cdr3_length: 13
v_call: TRBV6-5
j_call: TRBJ1-5
d_call: NA